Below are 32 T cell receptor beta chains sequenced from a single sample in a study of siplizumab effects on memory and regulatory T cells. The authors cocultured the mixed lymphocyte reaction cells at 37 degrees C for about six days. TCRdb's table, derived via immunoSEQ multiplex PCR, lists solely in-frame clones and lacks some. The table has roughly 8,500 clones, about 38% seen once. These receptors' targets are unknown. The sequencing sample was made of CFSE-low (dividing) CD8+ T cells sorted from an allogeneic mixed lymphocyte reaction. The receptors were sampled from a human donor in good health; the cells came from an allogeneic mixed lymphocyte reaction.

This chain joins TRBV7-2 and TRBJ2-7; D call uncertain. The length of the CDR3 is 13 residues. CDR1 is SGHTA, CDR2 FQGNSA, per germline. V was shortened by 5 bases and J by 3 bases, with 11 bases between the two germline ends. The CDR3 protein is CASSVREDYEQYF. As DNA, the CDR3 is TGTGCCAGCAGCGTCCGCGAAGACTACGAGCAGTACTTC.

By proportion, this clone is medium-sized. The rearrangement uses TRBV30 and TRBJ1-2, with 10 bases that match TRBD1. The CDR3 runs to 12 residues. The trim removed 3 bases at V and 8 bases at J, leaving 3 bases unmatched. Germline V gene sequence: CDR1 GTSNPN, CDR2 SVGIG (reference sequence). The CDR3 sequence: CAWRGTGVGYTF. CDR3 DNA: TGTGCCTGGAGGGGGACAGGGGTAGGCTACACCTTC.

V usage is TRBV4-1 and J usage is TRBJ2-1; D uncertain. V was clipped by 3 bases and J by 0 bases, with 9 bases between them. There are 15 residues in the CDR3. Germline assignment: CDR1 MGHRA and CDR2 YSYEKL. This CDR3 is CASSQVRSSYNEQFF. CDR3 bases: TGCGCCAGCAGCCAGGTACGGTCCTCCTACAATGAGCAGTTCTTC.

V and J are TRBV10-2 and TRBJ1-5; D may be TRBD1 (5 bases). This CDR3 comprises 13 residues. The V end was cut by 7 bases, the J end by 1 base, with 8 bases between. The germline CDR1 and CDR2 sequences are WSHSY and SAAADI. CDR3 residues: CASTEGSNQPQHF. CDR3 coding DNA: TGCGCCAGCACCGAGGGGAGCAATCAGCCCCAGCATTTT.

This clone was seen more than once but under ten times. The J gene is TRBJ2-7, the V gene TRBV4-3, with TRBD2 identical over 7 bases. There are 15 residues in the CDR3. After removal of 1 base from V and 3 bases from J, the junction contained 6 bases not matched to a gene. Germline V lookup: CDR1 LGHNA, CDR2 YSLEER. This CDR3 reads CASSQVLGGSYEQYF. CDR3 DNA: TGCGCCAGCAGCCAAGTTCTGGGCGGGAGCTACGAGCAGTACTTC.

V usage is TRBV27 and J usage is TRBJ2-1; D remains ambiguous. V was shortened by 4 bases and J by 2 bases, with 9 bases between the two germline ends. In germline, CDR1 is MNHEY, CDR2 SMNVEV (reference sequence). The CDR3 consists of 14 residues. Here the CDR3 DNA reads TGTGCCAGCAGTTCAGGAGCTGCCTACAATGAGCAGTTCTTC. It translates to CASSSGAAYNEQFF.

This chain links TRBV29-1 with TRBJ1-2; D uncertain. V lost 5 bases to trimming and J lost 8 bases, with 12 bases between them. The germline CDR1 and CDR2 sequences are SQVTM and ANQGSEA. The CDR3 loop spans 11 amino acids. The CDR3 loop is CSVSGEYGYTF. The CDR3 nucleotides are TGCAGCGTTTCCGGGGAATACGGCTACACCTTC.

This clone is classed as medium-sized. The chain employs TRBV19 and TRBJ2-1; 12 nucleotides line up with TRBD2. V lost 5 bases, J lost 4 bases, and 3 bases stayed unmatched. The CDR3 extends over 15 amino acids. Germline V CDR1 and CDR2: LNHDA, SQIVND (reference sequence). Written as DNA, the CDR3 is TGTGCCAGTAGTCTTGGACTAGCGGGATACAATGAGCAGTTCTTC. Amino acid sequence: CASSLGLAGYNEQFF. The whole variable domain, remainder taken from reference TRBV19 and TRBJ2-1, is DGGITQSPKYLFRKEGQNVTLSCEQNLNHDAMYWYRQDPGQGLRLIYYSQIVNDFQKGDIAEGYSVSREKKESFPLTVTSAQKNPTAFYLCASSLGLAGYNEQFFGPGTRLTVL.

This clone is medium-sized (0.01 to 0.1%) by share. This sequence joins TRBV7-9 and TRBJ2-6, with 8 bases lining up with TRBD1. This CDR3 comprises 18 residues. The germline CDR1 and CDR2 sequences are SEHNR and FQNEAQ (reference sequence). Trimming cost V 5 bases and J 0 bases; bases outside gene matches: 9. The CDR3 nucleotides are TGTGCCAGCAGCCTAGACAGGGGTGGTCTCTCTGGGGCCAACGTCCTGACTTTC. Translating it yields CASSLDRGGLSGANVLTF.

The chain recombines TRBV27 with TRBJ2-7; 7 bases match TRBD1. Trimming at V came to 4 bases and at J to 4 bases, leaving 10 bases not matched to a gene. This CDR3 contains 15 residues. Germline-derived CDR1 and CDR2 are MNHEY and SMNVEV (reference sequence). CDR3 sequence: CASSWNPGQQYEQYF. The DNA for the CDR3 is TGTGCCAGCAGTTGGAACCCGGGACAGCAGTACGAGCAGTACTTC.

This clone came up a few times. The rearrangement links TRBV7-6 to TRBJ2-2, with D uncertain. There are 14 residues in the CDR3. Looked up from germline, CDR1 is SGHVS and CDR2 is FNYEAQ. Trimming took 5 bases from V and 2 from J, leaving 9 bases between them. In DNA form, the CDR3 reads TGTGCCAGCAGCCTACCGATTAACACCGGGGAGCTGTTTTTT. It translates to CASSLPINTGELFF.

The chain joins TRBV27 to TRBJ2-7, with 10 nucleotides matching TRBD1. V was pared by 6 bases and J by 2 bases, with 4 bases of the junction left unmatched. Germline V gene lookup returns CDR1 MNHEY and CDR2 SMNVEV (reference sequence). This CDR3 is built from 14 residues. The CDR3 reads CASSPGQGPYEQYF. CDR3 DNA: TGTGCCAGCAGCCCGGGACAGGGGCCCTACGAGCAGTACTTC.

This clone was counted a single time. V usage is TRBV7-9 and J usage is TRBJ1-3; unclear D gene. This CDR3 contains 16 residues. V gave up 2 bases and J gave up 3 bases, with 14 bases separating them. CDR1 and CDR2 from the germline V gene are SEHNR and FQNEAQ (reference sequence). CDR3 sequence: CASSLSLDPLGNTIYF. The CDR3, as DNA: TGTGCCAGCAGCTTATCTCTGGACCCCCTTGGAAACACCATATATTTT.

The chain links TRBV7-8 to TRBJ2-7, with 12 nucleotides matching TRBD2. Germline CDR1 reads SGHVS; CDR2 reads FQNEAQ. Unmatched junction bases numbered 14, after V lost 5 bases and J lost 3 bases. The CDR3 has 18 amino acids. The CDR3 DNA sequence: TGTGCCAGCAGCCAAACGACTAGCGGGAGCCCGGCCGTCTACGAGCAGTACTTC. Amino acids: CASSQTTSGSPAVYEQYF.

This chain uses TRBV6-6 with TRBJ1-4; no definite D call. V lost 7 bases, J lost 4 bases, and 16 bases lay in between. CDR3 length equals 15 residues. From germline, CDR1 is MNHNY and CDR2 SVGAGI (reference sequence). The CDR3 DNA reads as TGTGCCAGCACCACAAGGACTGGACTTAATGAAAAACTGTTTTTT. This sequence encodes CASTTRTGLNEKLFF.

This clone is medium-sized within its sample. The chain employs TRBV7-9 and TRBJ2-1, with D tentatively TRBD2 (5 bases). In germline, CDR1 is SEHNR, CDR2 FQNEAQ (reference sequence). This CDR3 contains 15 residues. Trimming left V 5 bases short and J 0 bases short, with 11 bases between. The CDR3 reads CASSPSGSSYNEQFF. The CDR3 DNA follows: TGTGCCAGCAGCCCCTCGGGGAGCTCCTACAATGAGCAGTTCTTC.

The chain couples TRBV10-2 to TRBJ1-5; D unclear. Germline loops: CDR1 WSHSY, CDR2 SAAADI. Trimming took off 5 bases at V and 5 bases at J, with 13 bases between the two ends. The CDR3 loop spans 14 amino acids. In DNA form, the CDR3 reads TGCGCCAGCAGTTCGACACGGGCACATCAGCCCCAGCATTTT. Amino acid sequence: CASSSTRAHQPQHF.

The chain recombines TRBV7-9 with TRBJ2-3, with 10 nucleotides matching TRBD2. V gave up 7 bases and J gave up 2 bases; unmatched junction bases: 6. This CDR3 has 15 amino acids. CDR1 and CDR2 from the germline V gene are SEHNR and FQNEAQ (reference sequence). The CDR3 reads CASTIAGGFTDTQYF. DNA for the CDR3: TGTGCCAGCACCATAGCGGGAGGCTTCACAGATACGCAGTATTTT.

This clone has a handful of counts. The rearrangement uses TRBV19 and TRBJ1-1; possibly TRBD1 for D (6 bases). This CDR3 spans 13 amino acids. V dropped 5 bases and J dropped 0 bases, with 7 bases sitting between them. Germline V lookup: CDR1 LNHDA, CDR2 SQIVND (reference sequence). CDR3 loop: CASSQGLNTEAFF. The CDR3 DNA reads TGTGCCAGTAGTCAGGGGTTGAACACTGAAGCTTTCTTT.

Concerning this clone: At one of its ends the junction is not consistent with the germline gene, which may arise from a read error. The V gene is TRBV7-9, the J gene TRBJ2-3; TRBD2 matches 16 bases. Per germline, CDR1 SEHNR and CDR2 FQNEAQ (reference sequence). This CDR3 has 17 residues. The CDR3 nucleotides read TGCGCCAGCAGCCAAGATGGGACTAGCGGGAGGGGAGATACGCAGTATTTT. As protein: CASSQDGTSGRGDTQYF.

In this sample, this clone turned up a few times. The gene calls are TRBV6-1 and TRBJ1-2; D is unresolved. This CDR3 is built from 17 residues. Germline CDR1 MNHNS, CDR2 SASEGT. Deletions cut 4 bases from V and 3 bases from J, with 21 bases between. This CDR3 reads CASSVGAGPEGDYGYTF. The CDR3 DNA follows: TGTGCCAGCAGTGTGGGTGCCGGGCCAGAGGGCGACTATGGCTACACCTTC.

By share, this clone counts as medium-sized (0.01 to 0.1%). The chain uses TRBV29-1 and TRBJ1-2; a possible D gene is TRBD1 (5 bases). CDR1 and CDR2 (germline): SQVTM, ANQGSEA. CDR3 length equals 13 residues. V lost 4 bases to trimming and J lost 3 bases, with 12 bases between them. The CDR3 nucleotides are TGCAGCGTTGTTAACGTGGGGGACTATGGCTACACCTTC. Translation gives CSVVNVGDYGYTF.

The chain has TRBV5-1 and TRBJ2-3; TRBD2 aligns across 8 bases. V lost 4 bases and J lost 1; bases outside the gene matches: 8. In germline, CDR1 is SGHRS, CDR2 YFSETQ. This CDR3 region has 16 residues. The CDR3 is CASSPAGGARTDTQYF. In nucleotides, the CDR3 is TGCGCCAGCAGCCCCGCGGGGGGCGCTCGCACAGATACGCAGTATTTT.

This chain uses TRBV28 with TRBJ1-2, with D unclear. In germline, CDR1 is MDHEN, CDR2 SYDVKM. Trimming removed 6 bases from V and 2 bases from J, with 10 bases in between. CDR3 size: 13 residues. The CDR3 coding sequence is TGTGCCAGCAGATCAGACGGAAACTATGGCTACACCTTC. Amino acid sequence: CASRSDGNYGYTF.

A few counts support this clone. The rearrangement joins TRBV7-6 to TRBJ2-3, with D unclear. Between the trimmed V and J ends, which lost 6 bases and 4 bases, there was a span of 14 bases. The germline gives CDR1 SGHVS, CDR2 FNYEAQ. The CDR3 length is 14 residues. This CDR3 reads CASSSDPPPDTQYF. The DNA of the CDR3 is TGTGCCAGCAGTTCAGACCCACCTCCAGATACGCAGTATTTT.

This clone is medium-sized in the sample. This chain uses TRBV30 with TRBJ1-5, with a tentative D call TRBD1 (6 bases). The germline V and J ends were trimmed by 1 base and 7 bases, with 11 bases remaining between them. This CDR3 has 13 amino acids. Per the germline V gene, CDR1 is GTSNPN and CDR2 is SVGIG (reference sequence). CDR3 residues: CAWSEQGYQPQHF. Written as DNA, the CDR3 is TGTGCCTGGAGTGAGCAGGGGTACCAGCCCCAGCATTTT.

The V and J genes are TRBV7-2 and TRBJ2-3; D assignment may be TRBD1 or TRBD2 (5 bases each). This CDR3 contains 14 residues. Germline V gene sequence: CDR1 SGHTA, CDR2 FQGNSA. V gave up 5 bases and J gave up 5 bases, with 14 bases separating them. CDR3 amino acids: CASSPGLRGDTQYF. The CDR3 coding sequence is TGTGCCAGCAGCCCAGGGCTCCGGGGAGATACGCAGTATTTT.

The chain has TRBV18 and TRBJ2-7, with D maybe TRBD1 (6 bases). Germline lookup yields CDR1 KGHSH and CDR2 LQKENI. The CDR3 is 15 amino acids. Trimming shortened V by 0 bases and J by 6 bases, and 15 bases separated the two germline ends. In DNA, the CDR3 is TGTGCCAGCTCACCACCCGGACAGAAGATAGGCGAGCAGTACTTC. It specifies CASSPPGQKIGEQYF.

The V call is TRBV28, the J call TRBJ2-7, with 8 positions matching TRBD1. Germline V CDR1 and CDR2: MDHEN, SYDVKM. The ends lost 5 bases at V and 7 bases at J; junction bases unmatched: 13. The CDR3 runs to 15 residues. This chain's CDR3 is CASSPSWQGAWEQYF. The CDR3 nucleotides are TGTGCCAGCAGTCCTTCTTGGCAGGGGGCATGGGAGCAGTACTTC.

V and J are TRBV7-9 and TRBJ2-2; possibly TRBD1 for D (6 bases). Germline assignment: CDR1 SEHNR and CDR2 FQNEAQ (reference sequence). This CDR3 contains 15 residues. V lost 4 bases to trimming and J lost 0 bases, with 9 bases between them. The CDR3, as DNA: TGTGCCAGCAGCTCAACAGGGTCGAACACCGGGGAGCTGTTTTTT. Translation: CASSSTGSNTGELFF.

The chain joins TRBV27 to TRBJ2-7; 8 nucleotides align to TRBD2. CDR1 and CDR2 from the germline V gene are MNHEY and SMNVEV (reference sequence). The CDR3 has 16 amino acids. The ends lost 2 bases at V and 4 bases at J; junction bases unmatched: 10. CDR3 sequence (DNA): TGTGCCAGCAGTTTAGCAGCGGGAGAGAAATTTTACGAGCAGTACTTC. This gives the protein CASSLAAGEKFYEQYF.

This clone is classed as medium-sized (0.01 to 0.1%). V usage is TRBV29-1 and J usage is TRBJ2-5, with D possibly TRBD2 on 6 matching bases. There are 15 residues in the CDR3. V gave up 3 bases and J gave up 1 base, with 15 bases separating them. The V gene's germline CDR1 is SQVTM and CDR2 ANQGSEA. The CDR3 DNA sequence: TGCAGCGTTGATTGGAGGGGCAGATCCCAAGAGACCCAGTACTTC. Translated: CSVDWRGRSQETQYF.